Detailed here is one T cell receptor beta chain. This clone's antigen is unknown. No much larger clone is present one base from it, and per-base qualities are unavailable. The CDR3 regions of human TCRbeta chains were analyzed by immunosequencing. In the source study's methods: TCRs in the repertoires were compared against a reference library of SARS-CoV-2-specific TCRs that had been generated with the MIRA antigen-specificity platform. Breadth was defined as the fraction of unique TCRs that were SARS-CoV-2-associated, and depth was defined as the fraction of total T cells that were SARS-CoV-2-associated. Using the MIRA data, each spike-specific TCR was mapped to the spike region that the TCR reacts to and placed in a CD4 or CD8 class. Log10-transformed breadth and depth values were compared by one-way ANOVA with Sidak's multiple comparisons tests. TCRdb re-hosts the immuneACCESS table, in-frame sequences only. Its copies lack some clones; in the studies checked, an unresolved V gene accounts for under half of them, and the cause for the rest is not known. V, J and clone size are those of that table, while D and trimming were read from the DNA. The sample has around 66,000 clones on record, around 74% of them singletons. Of the sample, over 20% is held by the ten largest clones.

The sample belongs to a study of T cell responses to AZD1222 COVID-19 vaccine (TCRdb year 2021). For context, the study as a whole: TCR sequencing was performed for fewer than 250 trial participants, of whom about 210 were given two doses of AZD1222 and approximately 25 were given two doses of MenACWY control vaccine. Enrollment into the trials was organized by age into subgroups of 18-55, 56-69 and 70-plus years, and those subgroups contained about 160, 30 and 59 TCR-sequenced participants, respectively. On the study overall, not on this receptor specifically: Participants were mostly white British and included more females than males, and it was suggested by the authors that clonal diversity may have been underestimated. Conclusions about previously exposed vaccinees are limited, since just 5 to 7 AZD1222 recipients were seropositive for SARS-CoV-2 at baseline. A significant rise in spike-specific TCR breadth and depth was observed after two AZD1222 doses relative to day 0 and relative to MenACWY recipients. Vaccine-associated CD4 TCRs spanned the whole spike protein, with dominant responses in regions 160-218 and 743-854. Because no day 14 peak-response samples were available, the repertoires could be characterized only after the peak T cell response. The 56-69-year group was small, and its depth increase did not reach significance, likely because of low power. Reportedly, close to half of the unique spike-specific TCRs recognized epitopes lying outside the regions that are mutated in the B.1.351 and B.1.1.7 variants.

The CDR3 spans 13 residues, from the cysteine through the phenylalanine. The DNA shown is the 39-base CDR3, in frame from base 1. CDR1 SGHDT and CDR2 YYEEEE are derived from the germline V gene. Trimmed from V: 3 bases; trimmed from J: 5 bases; junction bases lacking a gene match: 4. The intended sense of this specimen's time point label: baseline before first vaccination. The treatment or condition label corresponds to: meningococcal conjugate vaccine given as trial control. The vaccinee samples were drawn from two UK trials, COV001 and COV002, one of which was a single-blind randomized controlled phase 2/3 trial testing AZD1222 (ChAdOx1 nCoV-19) in healthy adults. For TCRbeta chain sequencing, PBMC samples from trial participants were taken at day 0 and at day 28 after the second dose.

The chain was built from TRBV5-6 and TRBJ2-5, with 7 central nucleotides matching TRBD1. The sequence came from an adult in good health. The sample here was peripheral blood, taken on day 0 of MenACWY control vaccination. The CDR3 in this case is CASSSTGSETQYF. The nucleotide sequence reads as follows: TGTGCCAGCAGCTCGACAGGGAGTGAGACCCAGTACTTC.